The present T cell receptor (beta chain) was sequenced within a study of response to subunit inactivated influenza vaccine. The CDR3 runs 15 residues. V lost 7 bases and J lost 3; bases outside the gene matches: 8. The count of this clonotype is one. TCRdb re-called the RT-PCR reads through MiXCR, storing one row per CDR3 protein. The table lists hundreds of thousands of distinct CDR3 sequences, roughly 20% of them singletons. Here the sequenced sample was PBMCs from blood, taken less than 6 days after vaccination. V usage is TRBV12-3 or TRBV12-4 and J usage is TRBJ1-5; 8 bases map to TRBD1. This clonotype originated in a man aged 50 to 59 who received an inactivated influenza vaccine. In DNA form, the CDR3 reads TGTGCCAGCAAAATCGGGACAGGACCCAATCAGCCCCAGCATTTT. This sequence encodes CASKIGTGPNQPQHF.